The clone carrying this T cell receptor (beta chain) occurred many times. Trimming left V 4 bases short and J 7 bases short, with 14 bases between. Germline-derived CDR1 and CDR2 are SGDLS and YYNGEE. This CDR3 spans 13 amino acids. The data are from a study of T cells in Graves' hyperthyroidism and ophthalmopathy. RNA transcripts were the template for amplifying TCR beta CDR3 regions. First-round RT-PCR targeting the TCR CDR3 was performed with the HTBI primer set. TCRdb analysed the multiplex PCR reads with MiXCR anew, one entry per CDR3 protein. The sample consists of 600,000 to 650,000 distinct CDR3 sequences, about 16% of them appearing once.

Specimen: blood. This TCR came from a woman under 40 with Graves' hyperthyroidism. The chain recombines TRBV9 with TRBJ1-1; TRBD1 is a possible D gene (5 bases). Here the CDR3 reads CASSRPGRREAFF. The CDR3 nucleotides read TGTGCCAGCAGCCGTCCGGGACGGCGTGAAGCTTTCTTT.